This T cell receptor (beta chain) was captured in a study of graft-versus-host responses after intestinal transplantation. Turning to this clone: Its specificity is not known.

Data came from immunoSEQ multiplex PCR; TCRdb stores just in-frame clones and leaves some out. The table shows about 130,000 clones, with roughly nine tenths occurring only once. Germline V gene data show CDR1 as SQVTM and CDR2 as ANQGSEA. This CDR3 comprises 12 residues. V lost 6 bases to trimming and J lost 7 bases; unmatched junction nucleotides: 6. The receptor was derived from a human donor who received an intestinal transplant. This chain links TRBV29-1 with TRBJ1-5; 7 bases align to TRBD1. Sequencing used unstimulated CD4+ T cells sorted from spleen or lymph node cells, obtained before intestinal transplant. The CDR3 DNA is TGCAGCGTCATACAGGGGAACCAGCCCCAGCATTTT. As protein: CSVIQGNQPQHF.